The clone carrying this T cell receptor beta chain was seen ten or more times. This record comes from a study of T cells in Graves' hyperthyroidism and ophthalmopathy. TCR beta CDR3 sequences were amplified from RNA transcripts. The HTBI set primed first-round TCR CDR3 RT-PCR. TCRdb analysed the multiplex PCR reads with MiXCR anew, one entry per CDR3 protein. This table has 160,000 or so distinct CDR3 sequences, 9.4% appearing once. Germline-derived CDR1 and CDR2 are SEHNR and FQNEAQ (reference sequence). This CDR3 contains 12 residues. The V end lost 1 base, the J end lost 13 bases, and 8 bases lay between the germline ends.

The chain is built from TRBV7-9 and TRBJ1-6, with D hard to call. The TCR sequence derives from a woman aged 18-29 years with Graves' hyperthyroidism that later progressed to Graves' ophthalmopathy. Sequences were obtained from blood. The CDR3 bases are TGTGCCAGCAGCTTAGGTGGGGATCCCCTCCACTTT. It specifies CASSLGGDPLHF.